This T cell receptor beta chain was captured in a study of OX40 agonist ivuxolimab in advanced cancers. Study context: Patients were treated with ivuxolimab, an agonistic anti-OX40 (CD134) antibody.

A note on this clone: Other nucleotide sequences from this sample produce the same CDR3.

Clones were sequenced by immunoSEQ multiplex PCR, and TCRdb holds only the in-frame ones, with some missing. The sample consists of 15,000 to 20,000 clones, 87% of them appearing once. The specimen was CD4+ or CD8+ T cells sorted from blood, collected in a trial of the OX40 agonist ivuxolimab. The receptor comes from an adult with an advanced solid tumor such as melanoma, head and neck, liver or kidney cancer.

CDR3 sequence: CASSFGQGDTEAFF. The CDR3 DNA reads TGTGCCAGCAGCTTCGGTCAGGGGGACACTGAAGCTTTCTTT. The gene calls are TRBV5-6 and TRBJ1-1, with TRBD1 matching 7 bases. Looked up from germline, CDR1 is SGHDT and CDR2 is YYEEEE. CDR3 length equals 14 residues. Trimming cost V 2 bases and J 3 bases; bases outside gene matches: 4.